This T cell receptor (beta chain) appears in the sequencing data of a study of CD8+CD57+ T cells in acquired aplastic anemia (dated by TCRdb to 2016 to 2019). Background on the whole study: DNA extracted from sorted CD4+ and CD8+ cells had a mean of approximately 3.3 ug, with a range of roughly 0.2 to 30 ug. A CD8+CD57+ expansion meant a frequency higher than the mean frequency seen in healthy subjects.

TCR beta VDJ combination and CDR3 sequence profiling used genomic DNA as the template. An Illumina HiSeq 2000 was the platform used for TCR repertoire sequencing. In the source study's methods: Repertoires were assessed using TRBV/TRBJ rearrangement plots, CDR3 size and DJ length profiles, and Simpson's diversity index. The most abundant DNA sequence in the deep sequencing data was taken as the immunodominant clone. CDR3 amino acid sequences were checked for sharing across subjects and were also compared against the VDJdb database and published repertoires. The public reads were reprocessed in TCRdb via fastp at Q25 and MiXCR, keeping in-frame beta chains. Duplicate CDR3 protein sequences are folded into a single record with the most common DNA and genes. The authors' filters were not applied to this entry. The sample has hundreds of thousands of distinct CDR3 sequences on record, around a third of them singletons. The top ten hold less than 0.85% of the sample.

Patients chosen for sequencing had shown expansion of CD8+CD57+ cells by flow cytometry. Severe acquired aplastic anemia was diagnosed in all patients according to International Study of Aplastic Anemia and Agranulocytosis and Camitta criteria. No patient had received any therapy when blood was sampled. In this study, sorted CD4+ and CD8+ T cells from the blood of healthy subjects and of severe aplastic anemia patients had their TCR repertoires deep-sequenced. Patients were enrolled in the USA under clinicaltrials.gov protocols 00001620, 01623167, 00001397, 00071045, 00081523 and 00961064. Ficoll-Paque density gradient centrifugation was used to isolate peripheral blood mononuclear cells. Before DNA extraction, CD4+ and CD8+ T cells were sorted by FACS or by magnetic beads. This clonotype came up a few times. The clone's antigen remains unknown. Base quality data are lacking; no much larger clone is found one base away.

The paper's findings and limits, for the study overall: Between patients and healthy controls, no significant difference in CD8+ Simpson's diversity was found (P=0.060). Nearly 30 CD8+ CDR3 sequences were found in both patients and controls but appeared to be highly expressed in patients and within the immunodominant clones of the patients.

The origin of this receptor is a human donor with aplastic anemia. The specimen sequenced was sorted CD4+, CD8+, or CD8+CD57+ T cells (not recorded which) from PBMCs.

The CDR3 is CASSSQTGREFGYGYTF. The nucleotide sequence reads TGTGCCAGCAGTTCCCAAACAGGCAGGGAGTTTGGCTATGGCTACACCTTC. The V gene is TRBV27 and the J gene is TRBJ1-2; TRBD1 could be the D gene, as 5 bases match. The junction carries 22 bases between V and J, which are trimmed by 4 bases and 4 bases respectively. The CDR3 starts with the cysteine, ends with the phenylalanine, and has 17 residues. Left in the record is the CDR3 DNA by itself, 51 bases read in frame from the first base. CDR1 and CDR2 (MNHEY, SMNVEV) derive from the germline V gene (reference sequence).